Below are 6 T cell receptor beta chains sequenced from a single sample in a study of spatial heterogeneity in lung cancer. Time point of the sample: sample taken at primary tumor resection. Unsorted tumor, nontumor lung tissue or cryopreserved PBMC supplied the whole RNA. TCRdb analysed the 5' RACE reads with MiXCR anew, one entry per CDR3 protein. Of about 56,000 distinct CDR3 sequences in the sample, 8.4% were seen once. The source material was PBMCs, sampled at surgery. Every receptor here comes from a female donor with early-stage non-small cell lung cancer.

This clonotype qualifies as medium-sized. V is TRBV5-1 and J is TRBJ1-4; TRBD1 matches at 8 bases. Germline V gene lookup returns CDR1 SGHRS and CDR2 YFSETQ. J was trimmed by 7 bases and V by 0 bases; bases with no gene match: 8. The CDR3 is made up of 16 amino acids. The CDR3 DNA sequence: TGCGCCAGCAGCTTGGGGGCGACAGGGGAAGGTGAAAAACTGTTTTTT. Protein product: CASSLGATGEGEKLFF.

The rearrangement links TRBV2 to TRBJ1-3; D is perhaps TRBD1 (6 bases). The CDR3 spans 15 residues. V lost 6 bases, J lost 4 bases, and 16 bases lay in between. CDR1 and CDR2 (germline): SNHLY, FYNNEI. The CDR3 sequence: CASSSGRGGGNTIYF. CDR3 DNA: TGTGCCAGCAGCTCGGGCCGCGGGGGCGGAAACACCATATATTTT.

Ten or more counts support this clonotype. The chain joins TRBV28 to TRBJ2-2; 7 nucleotides agree with TRBD1. V was clipped by 4 bases and J by 1 base; unmatched bases: 6. The germline V gene encodes CDR1 MDHEN and CDR2 SYDVKM. This CDR3 region has 16 residues. The CDR3 region is CASSSSGTVNTGELFF. The CDR3 DNA reads as TGTGCCAGCAGTTCATCCGGGACAGTGAACACCGGGGAGCTGTTTTTT.

This clonotype was picked up a small number of times. Written as DNA, the CDR3 is TGTGCCAGTAGTATGGGACTAGCTGCTAGCCAAGAGACCCAGTACTTC. This codes for CASSMGLAASQETQYF. The gene calls are TRBV19 and TRBJ2-5; 9 bases are a match to TRBD2. The germline gives CDR1 LNHDA, CDR2 SQIVND (reference sequence). CDR3 length equals 16 residues. V lost 3 bases and J lost 1; bases outside the gene matches: 6.

The chain recombines TRBV28 with TRBJ2-5; D not resolved. The CDR3 totals 11 residues. CDR1 is MDHEN and CDR2 is SYDVKM in the germline V gene. The V end was cut by 2 bases, the J end by 5 bases, with 3 bases between. CDR3 loop: CASSLSETQYF. The CDR3 coding sequence is TGTGCCAGCAGTTTAAGCGAGACCCAGTACTTC. The whole variable domain, remainder taken from reference TRBV28 and TRBJ2-5, is DVKVTQSSRYLVKRTGEKVFLECVQDMDHENMFWYRQDPGLGLRLIYFSYDVKMKEKGDIPEGYSVSREKKERFSLILESASTNQTSMYLCASSLSETQYFGPGTRLLVL.

The CDR3 region is CASSEISPHNEQFF. DNA for the CDR3: TGTGCCAGCAGTGAGATTAGCCCCCACAATGAGCAGTTCTTC. J is TRBJ2-1 and V is TRBV2; D is unresolved. The length of the CDR3 is 14 residues. Trimming left V 3 bases short and J 5 bases short, with 11 bases between. Germline V gives CDR1 SNHLY, CDR2 FYNNEI.